This TCR beta chain is drawn from a study of blood T cells in healthy people across ages. Study observations and caveats: There were more naive CD4+ cells and higher diversity in long-lived donors than in aged donors.

CDR1 and CDR2 from the germline V gene are SGHAT and FQDESV (reference sequence). CDR3 length: 14 residues. The ends were cut back, 4 bases at V and 5 bases at J, with 14 bases in the middle. Worth noting for this clonotype: Its antigen remains unknown.

Alongside a J-beta primer mix, a sample-barcoded 5' primer served in a second PCR lasting about 7 to 11 cycles. TCRdb independently ran MiXCR on the 5' RACE reads; one entry per CDR3 protein. Counted here are over 700,000 distinct CDR3 sequences, just under 25% occurring once; the ten biggest clones make up roughly 9%. Aged about 6 to 100, donors were systemically healthy Caucasians from Russia. Investigators took about 9.1 milliliters of peripheral blood from every donor. This sample also belongs to another study, concerning T cells of mothers and their children. That report notes: The donor cohort consisted of three healthy Caucasian mothers and their six children.

The sequence came from a boy aged 10-17 years in good health. J is TRBJ1-1 and V is TRBV11-1; perhaps TRBD1 as D (5 bases). Sequencing input: blood. Here the CDR3 DNA reads TGTGCCAGCAGCTCAATAGACAGTGGGACTGAAGCTTTCTTT. It yields the protein CASSSIDSGTEAFF.